Shown below are 28 T cell receptor beta chains from a single sample sequenced in a study of CD4 T cells in relation to SARS-CoV-2 and coronaviruses. Using immunoSEQ multiplex PCR, the repertoire was profiled, and TCRdb retains in-frame clones only, with some absent. The sample has 18,000 or so clones, over 60% seen once. The unexposed donors gave CD4+ T cells in about 2011-2019, prior to COVID-19. CD4+ T cells were isolated from the cells after around eleven days of culture. These receptors have no known antigen. The specimen was CD4+ T cells from PBMCs, cultured in vitro. The receptor set was obtained from a human donor in good health.

The rearrangement links TRBV18 to TRBJ2-7; 7 bases map to TRBD2. The CDR3 sequence is 13 residues long. Germline CDR1 is KGHSH and CDR2 is LQKENI. Trimming took 6 bases from V and 10 from J; bases not matched to a gene: 12. CDR3 in DNA: TGTGCCAGCTCTCAGGACGGGACTAAGGAACAGTACTTC. Translating gives CASSQDGTKEQYF.

This chain connects TRBV10-3 to TRBJ1-5; D may be TRBD1 (5 bases). V was pared by 2 bases and J by 6 bases, with 11 bases between. Germline loops: CDR1 ENHRY, CDR2 SYGVKD. There are 14 residues in the CDR3. The CDR3 protein is CAISELGAGQPQHF. The CDR3 DNA reads as TGTGCCATCAGTGAGCTTGGGGCCGGTCAGCCCCAGCATTTT.

The chain recombines TRBV29-1 with TRBJ2-6; possibly TRBD1 for D (5 bases). The germline V gene has CDR1 SQVTM and CDR2 ANQGSEA. The CDR3 spans 12 residues. The ends were cut back, 6 bases at V and 2 bases at J, with 5 bases in the middle. The CDR3 coding sequence is TGCAGCGTCAGGGCTGGGGCCAACGTCCTGACTTTC. Protein product: CSVRAGANVLTF.

The chain is built from TRBV5-1 and TRBJ2-1; no reliable D call. Trimming pared 5 bases from V and 7 bases from J, leaving 19 bases between. CDR3 length equals 15 residues. The germline gives CDR1 SGHRS, CDR2 YFSETQ. The CDR3 DNA reads as TGCGCCAGCAGGTCCCCGGGTTCCTTAATTAATGAGCAGTTCTTC. Translation gives CASRSPGSLINEQFF.

This chain joins TRBV5-1 and TRBJ1-4; possibly TRBD1 for D (5 bases). Germline CDR1 SGHRS, CDR2 YFSETQ. The length of the CDR3 is 14 residues. Trimming took 0 bases from V and 4 from J, leaving 7 bases between them. Here the CDR3 DNA reads TGCGCCAGCAGCTTGGAAGGGGTTAATGAAAAACTGTTTTTT. Translating it yields CASSLEGVNEKLFF.

The CDR3 is CASSQTIANYGYTF. The CDR3 DNA sequence: TGTGCCAGCAGCCAAACTATAGCTAACTATGGCTACACCTTC. This chain joins TRBV3-1 (or the pseudogene TRBV3-2) and TRBJ1-2; D call uncertain. The CDR3 runs 14 residues. Germline values: CDR1 LGHDT, CDR2 YNNKEL (reference sequence). V lost 2 bases and J 0 bases, leaving 7 bases between the germline ends.

The chain couples TRBV5-6 to TRBJ2-5, with a weak D call TRBD2 (6 bases). This CDR3 has 15 residues. CDR1 is SGHDT, CDR2 YYEEEE, per germline. V dropped 7 bases and J dropped 5 bases, with 21 bases sitting between them. CDR3 DNA: TGTGCCAGCTCTCCGGTGGGAGCGGGTAGGGAGACCCAGTACTTC. It is translated as CASSPVGAGRETQYF.

This chain joins TRBV4-2 and TRBJ2-4; D remains ambiguous. V lost 1 base and J 9 bases, leaving 16 bases between the germline ends. Germline values: CDR1 LGHNA, CDR2 YNFKEQ. CDR3 size: 15 residues. The CDR3 here is CASSQGLEATSIQYF. CDR3 nucleotides: TGTGCCAGCAGCCAAGGACTTGAGGCTACGTCCATTCAGTACTTC.

The chain carries TRBV9 and TRBJ2-2, with D hard to call. Germline loops: CDR1 SGDLS, CDR2 YYNGEE. V lost 3 bases, J lost 8 bases, and 17 bases lay in between. This CDR3 has 15 residues. The CDR3 loop reads CASSDPRAPRGELFF. CDR3 nucleotide sequence: TGTGCCAGCAGCGACCCTCGGGCCCCACGGGGGGAGCTGTTTTTT.

The chain has TRBV9 and TRBJ2-7; D remains ambiguous. The CDR3 is 13 amino acids. The germline V gene encodes CDR1 SGDLS and CDR2 YYNGEE. Trimming cost V 0 bases and J 4 bases, with 8 bases left between them. CDR3 nucleotide sequence: TGTGCCAGCAGCGTAGGGCAGCCGTACGAGCAGTACTTC. Translating it yields CASSVGQPYEQYF.

V is TRBV27 and J is TRBJ1-6; D gene unclear. The CDR3 has 13 residues. Looked up from germline, CDR1 is MNHEY and CDR2 is SMNVEV (reference sequence). Trimming took 6 bases from V and 2 from J, leaving 5 bases between them. The CDR3 nucleotides are TGTGCCAGCAGCAAACCCTATAATTCACCCCTCCACTTT. This sequence encodes CASSKPYNSPLHF.

The chain combines TRBV7-2 with TRBJ2-1; 9 bases map to TRBD1. The germline V gene has CDR1 SGHTA and CDR2 FQGNSA. The CDR3 is 16 amino acids. V lost 5 bases to trimming and J lost 9 bases; unmatched junction nucleotides: 14. The CDR3 sequence: CASSAVLVDRGGEQFF. CDR3 DNA: TGTGCCAGCAGCGCGGTCCTAGTCGACAGGGGGGGTGAGCAGTTCTTC.

V is TRBV5-1 and J is TRBJ1-5, with no clear D. There are 13 residues in the CDR3. The germline V gene has CDR1 SGHRS and CDR2 YFSETQ. V shed 5 bases and J shed 0 bases, with 6 bases lying between them. The CDR3 DNA sequence: TGCGCCAGCAGACCAGATAGCAATCAGCCCCAGCATTTT. Translation gives CASRPDSNQPQHF.

This sequence joins TRBV3-1 (or the pseudogene TRBV3-2) and TRBJ2-7; 9 bases match TRBD1. V was clipped by 6 bases and J by 5 bases; unmatched bases: 2. The germline CDR1 and CDR2 sequences are LGHDT and YNNKEL (reference sequence). CDR3 length: 12 residues. The CDR3 DNA reads as TGTGCCAGCAGTTGGGACAGGGACGAGCAGTACTTC. It codes for CASSWDRDEQYF.

V gene TRBV6-5 combines with J gene TRBJ2-7; possibly TRBD2 for D (5 bases). V gave up 0 bases and J gave up 7 bases, with 16 bases separating them. Germline V lookup: CDR1 MNHEY, CDR2 SVGAGI. The CDR3 is 15 amino acids. This chain's CDR3 is CASSYSPAMDSEQYF. The DNA of the CDR3 is TGTGCCAGCAGTTACTCCCCCGCGATGGACTCGGAGCAGTACTTC.

V is TRBV20-1 and J is TRBJ2-1; no reliable D call. This CDR3 contains 11 residues. From germline, CDR1 is DFQATT and CDR2 SNEGSKA (reference sequence). V was pared by 7 bases and J by 7 bases, with 11 bases between. The DNA of the CDR3 is TGCAGTGTCAAGGAGTTGAATGAGCAGTTCTTC. Translating it yields CSVKELNEQFF.

J is TRBJ1-6 and V is TRBV27, with 9 bases identical to TRBD1. The germline CDR1 and CDR2 sequences are MNHEY and SMNVEV (reference sequence). The CDR3 has 15 residues. The junction had 6 bases not matched to a gene; V was cut back by 5 bases and J by 7 bases. The CDR3 spells CASSLLGQGNSPLHF. In DNA, the CDR3 is TGTGCCAGCAGTCTACTAGGACAGGGGAATTCACCCCTCCACTTT.

The CDR3 DNA reads as TGCGCCAGCGCTTTACAGGGAACGGGCGGGGAAAAACTGTTTTTT. This translates into CASALQGTGGEKLFF. The chain employs TRBV5-1 and TRBJ1-4; D is possibly TRBD1 (6 bases). This CDR3 is 15 amino acids long. The germline V and J ends were trimmed by 7 bases and 8 bases, with 21 bases remaining between them. The germline V gene encodes CDR1 SGHRS and CDR2 YFSETQ.

The V call is TRBV6-1, the J call TRBJ2-3, with TRBD2 identical over 7 bases. Trimming cost V 1 base and J 6 bases; bases outside gene matches: 16. This CDR3 spans 18 amino acids. Germline CDR1 and CDR2: MNHNS and SASEGT. Written as DNA, the CDR3 is TGTGCCAGCAGTGAAGATATATTCCTGGGGGGGAGGATGGATACGCAGTATTTT. Translating gives CASSEDIFLGGRMDTQYF.

In its sample, this clone was seen once. The gene calls are TRBV18 and TRBJ2-1, with 8 bases identical to TRBD1. Trimming at V came to 3 bases and at J to 12 bases, leaving 10 bases not matched to a gene. The CDR3 length is 14 residues. Germline V gene data show CDR1 as KGHSH and CDR2 as LQKENI. The CDR3 loop reads CASSPGGQGQGQFF. The CDR3 DNA sequence: TGTGCCAGCTCACCTGGAGGACAGGGTCAAGGGCAGTTCTTC.

This clone was seen a handful of times. The same CDR3 also results from other DNA sequences found in this sample. This CDR3 is CAGKEGQNTEAFF. Written as DNA, the CDR3 is TGTGCCGGTAAGGAGGGGCAGAACACTGAAGCTTTCTTT. The chain recombines TRBV30 with TRBJ1-1, with a possible D match to TRBD1 (5 bases). V was clipped by 8 bases and J by 1 base, with 14 bases between them. The CDR3 consists of 13 residues. Germline loops: CDR1 GTSNPN, CDR2 SVGIG (reference sequence).

CDR3 sequence (DNA): TGTGCCAGCAGCTTAGCGGCCACCGGGACAGGGAGCACAGATACGCAGTATTTT. It specifies CASSLAATGTGSTDTQYF. This chain uses TRBV11-3 with TRBJ2-3, with 9 bases matching TRBD1. With V trimmed by 1 base and J by 0 bases, 8 bases remained unmatched. This CDR3 comprises 18 residues. Per the germline V gene, CDR1 is SGHNT and CDR2 is YENEEA.

The V call is TRBV7-3, the J call TRBJ1-1; 7 nucleotides match TRBD1. V dropped 5 bases and J dropped 3; count of bases not matched to a gene: 6. Germline assignment: CDR1 SGHTA and CDR2 FQGTGA. CDR3 length: 14 amino acids. Here the CDR3 reads CASSARQGDTEAFF. The CDR3 region has the DNA TGTGCCAGCAGCGCCCGACAGGGTGACACTGAAGCTTTCTTT.

CDR3 bases: TGTGCCAGCGCCAAGGATGGGGGTTACGCTGAAGCTTTCTTT. As protein: CASAKDGGYAEAFF. The chain combines TRBV6-6 with TRBJ1-1; D is perhaps TRBD1 (5 bases). Deletions cut 8 bases from V and 6 bases from J, with 19 bases between. Germline V gene sequence: CDR1 MNHNY, CDR2 SVGAGI (reference sequence). This CDR3 has 14 residues.

The V call is TRBV3-1 (or the pseudogene TRBV3-2), the J call TRBJ1-1; D is possibly TRBD1 (6 bases). V was cut by 0 bases and J by 1 base, with 15 bases left in between. The CDR3 runs to 17 residues. Germline V gene lookup returns CDR1 LGHDT and CDR2 YNNKEL (reference sequence). DNA for the CDR3: TGTGCCAGCAGCCAAGAATTAACAGGGAGGGCGAACACTGAAGCTTTCTTT. Encoded protein: CASSQELTGRANTEAFF.

The gene calls are TRBV28 and TRBJ1-2; D is uncertain. V was clipped by 5 bases and J by 4 bases, with 8 bases between them. This CDR3 comprises 12 residues. The V gene's germline CDR1 is MDHEN and CDR2 SYDVKM. The CDR3 DNA is TGTGCCAGCAGTCCACCCACCTATGGCTACACCTTC. The encoded protein is CASSPPTYGYTF.

This clone has a single count. V and J are TRBV30 and TRBJ2-1; 7 bases match TRBD1. CDR1 GTSNPN and CDR2 SVGIG come from the germline V gene (reference sequence). Germline trimming cut 2 bases from V and 0 bases from J; bases unmatched to any gene: 13. CDR3 size: 18 residues. The CDR3 spells CAWSRFRGQFVSYNEQFF. CDR3 nucleotides: TGTGCCTGGAGTCGATTTAGGGGGCAGTTTGTCTCCTACAATGAGCAGTTCTTC. The entire variable domain, with the rest obtained from reference TRBV30 and TRBJ2-1, is as follows: SQTIHQWPATLVQPVGSPLSLECTVEGTSNPNLYWYRQAAGRGLQLLFYSVGIGQISSEVPQNLSASRPQDRQFILSSKKLLLSDSGFYLCAWSRFRGQFVSYNEQFFGPGTRLTVL.

The chain couples TRBV3-1 (or the pseudogene TRBV3-2) to TRBJ1-5, with D perhaps TRBD1 (5 bases). Deletions cut 1 base from V and 1 base from J, with 14 bases between. The CDR3 spans 17 residues. Germline V gives CDR1 LGHDT, CDR2 YNNKEL (reference sequence). DNA of the CDR3: TGTGCCAGCAGCCAAGGTTCTGGGGCTAGGAGCAATCAGCCCCAGCATTTT. It specifies CASSQGSGARSNQPQHF.